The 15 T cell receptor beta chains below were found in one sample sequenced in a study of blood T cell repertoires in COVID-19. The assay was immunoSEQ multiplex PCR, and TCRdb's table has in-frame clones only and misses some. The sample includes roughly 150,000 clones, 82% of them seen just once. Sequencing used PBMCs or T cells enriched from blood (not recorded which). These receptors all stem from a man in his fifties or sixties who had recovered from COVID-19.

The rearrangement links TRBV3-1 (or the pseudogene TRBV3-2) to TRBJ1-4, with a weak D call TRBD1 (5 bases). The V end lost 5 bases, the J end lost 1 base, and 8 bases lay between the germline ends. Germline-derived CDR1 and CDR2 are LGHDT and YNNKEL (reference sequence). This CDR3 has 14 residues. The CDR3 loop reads CASSETGTNEKLFF. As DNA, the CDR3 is TGTGCCAGCAGCGAAACAGGAACTAATGAAAAACTGTTTTTT.

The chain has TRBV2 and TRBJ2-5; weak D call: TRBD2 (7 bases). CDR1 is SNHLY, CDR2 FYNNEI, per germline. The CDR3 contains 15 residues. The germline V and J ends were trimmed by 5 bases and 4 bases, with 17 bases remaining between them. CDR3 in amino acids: CASSLSGARGETQYF. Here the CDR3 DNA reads TGTGCCAGCAGTCTCAGCGGGGCCAGGGGAGAGACCCAGTACTTC.

This CDR3 is CSVEPWAATDTQYF. CDR3 DNA: TGCAGCGTTGAACCCTGGGCAGCCACAGATACGCAGTATTTT. This chain connects TRBV29-1 to TRBJ2-3, with D uncertain. The CDR3 runs to 14 residues. Per the germline V gene, CDR1 is SQVTM and CDR2 is ANQGSEA. The V gene lost 2 bases and the J gene lost 2 bases, with 11 bases spanning the gap.

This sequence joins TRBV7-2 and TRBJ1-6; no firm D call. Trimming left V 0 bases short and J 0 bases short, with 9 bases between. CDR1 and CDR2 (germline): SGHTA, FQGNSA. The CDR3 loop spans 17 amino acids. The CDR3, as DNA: TGTGCCAGCAGCTTAGCAGGGAGGAGCTCCTATAATTCACCCCTCCACTTT. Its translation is CASSLAGRSSYNSPLHF.

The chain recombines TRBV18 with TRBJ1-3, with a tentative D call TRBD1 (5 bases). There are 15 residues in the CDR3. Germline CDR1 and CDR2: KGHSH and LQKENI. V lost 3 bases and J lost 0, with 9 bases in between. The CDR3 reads CASSPSTDSGNTIYF. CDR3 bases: TGTGCCAGCTCACCGTCGACAGACTCTGGAAACACCATATATTTT.

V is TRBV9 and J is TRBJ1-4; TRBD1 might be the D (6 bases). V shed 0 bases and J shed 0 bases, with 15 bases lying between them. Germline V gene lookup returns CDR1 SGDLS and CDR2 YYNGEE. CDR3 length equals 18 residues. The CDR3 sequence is CASSVGPSGATTNEKLFF. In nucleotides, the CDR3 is TGTGCCAGCAGCGTAGGCCCGTCAGGGGCAACAACTAATGAAAAACTGTTTTTT.

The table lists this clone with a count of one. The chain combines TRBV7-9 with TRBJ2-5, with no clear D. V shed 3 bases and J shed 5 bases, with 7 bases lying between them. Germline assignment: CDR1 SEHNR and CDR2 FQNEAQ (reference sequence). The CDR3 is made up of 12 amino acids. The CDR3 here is CASSFLQETQYF. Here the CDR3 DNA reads TGTGCCAGCAGCTTTCTCCAGGAGACCCAGTACTTC.

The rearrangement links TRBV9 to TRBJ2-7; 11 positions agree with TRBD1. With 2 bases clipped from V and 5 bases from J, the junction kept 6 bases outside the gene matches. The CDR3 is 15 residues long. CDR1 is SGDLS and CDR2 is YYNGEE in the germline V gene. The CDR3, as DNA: TGTGCCAGCAGCGTCGGGACAGGGGGTTTCGACGAGCAGTACTTC. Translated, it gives CASSVGTGGFDEQYF. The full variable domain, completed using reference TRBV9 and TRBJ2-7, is DSGVTQTPKHLITATGQRVTLRCSPRSGDLSVYWYQQSLDQGLQFLIQYYNGEERAKGNILERFSAQQFPDLHSELNLSSLELGDSALYFCASSVGTGGFDEQYFGPGTRLTVT.

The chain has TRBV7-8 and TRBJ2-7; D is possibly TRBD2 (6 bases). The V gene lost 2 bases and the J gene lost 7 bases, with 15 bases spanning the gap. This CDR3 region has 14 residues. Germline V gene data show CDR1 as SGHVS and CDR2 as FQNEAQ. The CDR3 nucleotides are TGTGCCAGCAGCTTAAAGCGGGTGATGGAAGAGCAGTACTTC. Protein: CASSLKRVMEEQYF.

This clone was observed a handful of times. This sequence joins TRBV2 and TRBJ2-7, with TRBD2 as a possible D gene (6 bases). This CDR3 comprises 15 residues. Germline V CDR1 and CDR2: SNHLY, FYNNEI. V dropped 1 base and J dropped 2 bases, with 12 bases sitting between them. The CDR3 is CASSEGVAVTYEQYF. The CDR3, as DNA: TGTGCCAGCAGTGAAGGCGTAGCGGTAACCTACGAGCAGTACTTC.

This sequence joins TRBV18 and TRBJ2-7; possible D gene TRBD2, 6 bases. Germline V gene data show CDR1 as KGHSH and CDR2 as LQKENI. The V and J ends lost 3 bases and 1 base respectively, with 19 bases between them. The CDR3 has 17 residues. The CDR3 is CASSPPDLGGSSYEQYF. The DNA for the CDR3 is TGTGCCAGCTCACCCCCCGACTTAGGAGGGAGTTCCTACGAGCAGTACTTC.

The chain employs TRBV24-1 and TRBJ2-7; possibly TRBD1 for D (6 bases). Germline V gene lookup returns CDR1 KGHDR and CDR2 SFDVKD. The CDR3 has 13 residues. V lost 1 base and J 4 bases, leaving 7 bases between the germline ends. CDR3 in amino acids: CATSDLGGYEQYF. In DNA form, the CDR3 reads TGTGCCACCAGTGATTTAGGGGGTTACGAGCAGTACTTC.

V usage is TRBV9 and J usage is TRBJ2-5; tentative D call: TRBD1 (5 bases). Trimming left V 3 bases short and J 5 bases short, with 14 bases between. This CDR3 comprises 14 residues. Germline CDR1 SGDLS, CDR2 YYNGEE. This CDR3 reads CASSAGTNRETQYF. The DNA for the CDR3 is TGTGCCAGCAGCGCCGGAACTAACAGGGAGACCCAGTACTTC. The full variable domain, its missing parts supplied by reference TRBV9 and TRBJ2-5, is DSGVTQTPKHLITATGQRVTLRCSPRSGDLSVYWYQQSLDQGLQFLIQYYNGEERAKGNILERFSAQQFPDLHSELNLSSLELGDSALYFCASSAGTNRETQYFGPGTRLLVL.

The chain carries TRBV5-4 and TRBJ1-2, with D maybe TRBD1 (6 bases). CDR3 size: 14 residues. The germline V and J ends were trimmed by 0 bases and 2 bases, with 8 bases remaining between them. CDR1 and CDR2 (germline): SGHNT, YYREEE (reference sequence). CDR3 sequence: CASSLDQGNYGYTF. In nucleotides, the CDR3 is TGTGCCAGCAGCTTGGATCAGGGGAACTATGGCTACACCTTC.

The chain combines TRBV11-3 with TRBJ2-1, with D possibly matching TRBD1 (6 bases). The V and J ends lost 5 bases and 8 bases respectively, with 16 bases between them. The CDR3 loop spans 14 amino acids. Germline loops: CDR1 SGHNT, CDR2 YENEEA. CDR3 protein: CASSLSDSTYEQFF. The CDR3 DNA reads TGTGCCAGCAGCCTCTCGGACAGTACATATGAGCAGTTCTTC.